Each of the 12 T cell receptor beta chains below was sequenced from the same sample in a study of blood T cell repertoires in COVID-19. Some clones are missing from TCRdb's copy, which holds only in-frame ones; the method was immunoSEQ multiplex PCR. The table has about 210,000 clones, 83% seen once; the top ten hold under 3%. Sequenced input: peripheral blood. These receptors all come from a woman aged 40 to 50 with active or convalescent COVID-19.

The genes are TRBV30 and TRBJ1-5, with TRBD1 matching 7 bases. The germline gives CDR1 GTSNPN, CDR2 SVGIG (reference sequence). With V trimmed by 0 bases and J by 3 bases, 8 bases remained unmatched. This CDR3 region has 16 residues. CDR3 bases: TGTGCCTGGAGTGTACAAACAGGGGCCCCCAATCAGCCCCAGCATTTT. It codes for CAWSVQTGAPNQPQHF.

This chain joins TRBV7-2 and TRBJ2-7; 7 bases align to TRBD1. CDR1 SGHTA and CDR2 FQGNSA come from the germline V gene. This CDR3 is built from 17 residues. Germline trimming cut 1 base from V and 0 bases from J; bases unmatched to any gene: 9. CDR3 amino acids: CASSLGSPGGYSYEQYF. CDR3 DNA: TGTGCCAGCAGCTTAGGTTCGCCAGGGGGATACTCCTACGAGCAGTACTTC.

The rearrangement links TRBV5-6 to TRBJ1-5; 7 bases are a match to TRBD1. This CDR3 contains 14 residues. V shed 2 bases, J shed 6 bases, and the junction held 5 bases outside the gene matches. CDR1 and CDR2 (germline): SGHDT, YYEEEE. The CDR3 here is CASSFRGALQPQHF. CDR3 DNA: TGTGCCAGCAGCTTCAGGGGGGCCCTTCAGCCCCAGCATTTT.

This clone was seen only once. The V and J genes are TRBV4-3 and TRBJ1-4, with D possibly matching TRBD1 (6 bases). The CDR3 runs 15 residues. From germline, CDR1 is LGHNA and CDR2 YSLEER. Trimming took 3 bases from V and 7 from J, leaving 15 bases between them. The CDR3 sequence is CASSQFGGRSEKLFF. CDR3 DNA: TGCGCCAGCAGCCAGTTCGGGGGGCGAAGTGAAAAACTGTTTTTT.

This clone was detected a few times. The J gene is TRBJ1-6, the V gene TRBV27; unclear D gene. Looked up from germline, CDR1 is MNHEY and CDR2 is SMNVEV (reference sequence). V lost 3 bases and J 9 bases, leaving 6 bases between the germline ends. CDR3 size: 12 residues. CDR3 protein: CASSLLGSPLHF. The CDR3 region has the DNA TGTGCCAGCAGTTTGCTCGGTTCACCCCTCCACTTT.

The rearrangement uses TRBV12-3 or TRBV12-4 and TRBJ1-5; no reliable D call. Deletions cut 7 bases from V and 3 bases from J, with 10 bases between. This CDR3 contains 13 residues. Here the CDR3 DNA reads TGTGCCAGCAACCAGAATTACAATCAGCCCCAGCATTTT. Its protein is CASNQNYNQPQHF.

CDR3 sequence reads: CASSPEGGRSGANVLTF. CDR3 DNA sequence: TGTGCCAGCTCACCAGAGGGAGGAAGATCTGGGGCCAACGTCCTGACTTTC. The V gene is TRBV18, the J gene TRBJ2-6, with a possible D match to TRBD2 (6 bases). Trimming left V 2 bases short and J 1 base short, with 12 bases between. Looked up from germline, CDR1 is KGHSH and CDR2 is LQKENI. This CDR3 comprises 17 residues. Using reference TRBV18 and TRBJ2-6 for the parts outside the CDR3, the full variable domain is NAGVMQNPRHLVRRRGQEARLRCSPMKGHSHVYWYRQLPEEGLKFMVYLQKENIIDESGMPKERFSAEFPKEGPSILRIQQVVRGDSAAYFCASSPEGGRSGANVLTFGAGSRLTVL.

J is TRBJ1-1 and V is TRBV6-5; 8 bases align to TRBD1. This CDR3 contains 15 residues. The V segment lost 5 bases and the J segment 3 bases; nucleotides outside the gene matches: 8. Germline-derived CDR1 and CDR2 are MNHEY and SVGAGI. Written as DNA, the CDR3 is TGTGCCAGCAGTCCCCGGACAGGGACCTACACTGAAGCTTTCTTT. Translation gives CASSPRTGTYTEAFF.

This clone was detected once. The gene calls are TRBV29-1 and TRBJ2-3; 12 bases align to TRBD2. The V and J ends lost 7 bases and 6 bases, in that order; junction bases with no gene match: 11. The CDR3 has 15 amino acids. Looked up from germline, CDR1 is SQVTM and CDR2 is ANQGSEA. The CDR3 DNA sequence: TGCAGCGCCCTACCGACTAGCGGGAGTTCGGATACGCAGTATTTT. It yields the protein CSALPTSGSSDTQYF.

The chain links TRBV5-1 to TRBJ1-2; 8 bases match TRBD1. The ends lost 0 bases at V and 6 bases at J; junction bases unmatched: 10. There are 16 residues in the CDR3. Per the germline V gene, CDR1 is SGHRS and CDR2 is YFSETQ. CDR3 sequence reads: CASSLDPRDRHNGYTF. The CDR3, as DNA: TGCGCCAGCAGCTTGGACCCTCGGGACAGGCACAATGGCTACACCTTC.

The chain uses TRBV5-6 and TRBJ1-2, with D uncertain. The V gene lost 1 base and the J gene lost 5 bases, with 6 bases spanning the gap. Germline CDR1 reads SGHDT; CDR2 reads YYEEEE. This CDR3 is built from 12 residues. The CDR3 DNA is TGTGCCAGCAGCTTGCTCGGGTATGGCTACACCTTC. It specifies CASSLLGYGYTF.

V gene TRBV19 combines with J gene TRBJ1-2; D uncertain. This CDR3 comprises 14 residues. The V and J ends lost 2 bases and 2 bases respectively, with 9 bases between them. The germline CDR1 and CDR2 sequences are LNHDA and SQIVND (reference sequence). The CDR3 nucleotides read TGTGCCAGTAGTATATCCCCTCGGAACTATGGCTACACCTTC. Amino acid sequence: CASSISPRNYGYTF.